This record concerns one T cell receptor (beta chain) sequence. This clonotype has at least ten counts. Its antigen remains unidentified. Qualities for individual bases were not recorded, and no much larger clone is one base off. CDR1 is given as DFQATT and CDR2 as SNEGSKA, both from the germline V gene (reference sequence). Deletion took 3 bases off V and 5 bases off J, with a span of 14 bases between the germline ends. The CDR3 goes from the cysteine to the phenylalanine over 14 residues. Of the read, only the CDR3 DNA is kept; its 42 bases are in frame from base 1. This specimen comes from a study of T cells after yellow fever vaccination (dated by TCRdb to between 2017 and 2020). In the study overall: The SMART-Seq v4 Ultra Low Input RNA kit was used to prepare libraries from fractions with low cell numbers. Blood was collected at multiple timepoints before and after primary and secondary immunization, and bulk PBMC replicates and cell subsets were isolated. Two healthy male donors, one aged 18 to 29 and one aged 30 to 40 years, made up the cohort. To follow T-cell clones before and after primary and booster YFV17D yellow fever vaccination, bulk TCR alpha and beta repertoires were sequenced over time. Overall results and qualifications from the work: Most clones expanded after primary vaccination were re-detected after the booster (just under 97% of CD4 and around 88% of CD8), suggesting broad memory maintenance. Because the study included only two donors, the extent to which the findings can be generalized is limited. A small share of clonotypes occurred in both CD4 and CD8 compartments, likely arising from convergent recombination. Computational filtering was needed because FACS-sorted repertoires could contain abundant contaminating clonotypes from the bulk population. The secondary T-cell response was found to be weaker but faster than the primary response, with a peak reached on day 5 rather than on day 15.

This sample's treatment or condition label indicates: live attenuated yellow fever vaccine strain. A standard Ficoll-Paque protocol was used to isolate PBMCs from peripheral blood. Dynabeads CD4 and CD8 positive selection kits were used to isolate CD4 and CD8 T-cell fractions. TriZol was used to extract RNA from bulk PBMCs, from CD4 and CD8 fractions, and from dextramer-positive and dextramer-negative fractions. Synthesis of TCR cDNA relied on 5'RACE template switching, a step that introduced a universal primer site along with unique molecular identifiers. cDNA synthesis was primed from both the TCR alpha and TCR beta constant segments. Library amplification involved two PCR steps, and the second step added sample barcodes and sequencing adapters. Sequencing of libraries was done on Illumina HiSeq 2500 (2x100 bp) or NovaSeq (2x150 bp). Per the source publication's procedure: Demultiplexing of reads and collapsing into UMI consensus sequences were performed with MIGEC, and V(D)J alignment was carried out with MiXCR. Vaccine-responding clonotypes were identified with edgeR using replicate PBMC samples, with FDR below 0.01 and a log2 fold change above 5 up to day 15 being required. Each bulk clonotype received a CD4 or CD8 identity based on whether the sequenced CD4 or CD8 repertoire contained that clonotype at higher abundance. TCRdb reran the public reads through fastp at Q25 and MiXCR, keeping productive beta chains. One record per CDR3 amino acid sequence lists the most common genes and DNA. V and J calls and clone size were set by TCRdb, not the authors. The sample table holds 110,000 to 150,000 distinct CDR3 sequences, of which under 7% were seen once. Jointly, the top ten make up under 0.7% of the sample.

This TCR derives from a man aged 30-40 years who received the YFV17D yellow fever vaccine. The chain was built from TRBV20-1 and TRBJ2-1; a weak D assignment points to TRBD2 (7 bases agree). The sequences come from CD4+ T cells sorted from PBMCs, collected 10 days after the yellow fever booster vaccination. The sequenced DNA is TGCAGTGCTAGTAGGGCGGGGGCGAACAATGAGCAGTTCTTC. The resulting protein is CSASRAGANNEQFF.